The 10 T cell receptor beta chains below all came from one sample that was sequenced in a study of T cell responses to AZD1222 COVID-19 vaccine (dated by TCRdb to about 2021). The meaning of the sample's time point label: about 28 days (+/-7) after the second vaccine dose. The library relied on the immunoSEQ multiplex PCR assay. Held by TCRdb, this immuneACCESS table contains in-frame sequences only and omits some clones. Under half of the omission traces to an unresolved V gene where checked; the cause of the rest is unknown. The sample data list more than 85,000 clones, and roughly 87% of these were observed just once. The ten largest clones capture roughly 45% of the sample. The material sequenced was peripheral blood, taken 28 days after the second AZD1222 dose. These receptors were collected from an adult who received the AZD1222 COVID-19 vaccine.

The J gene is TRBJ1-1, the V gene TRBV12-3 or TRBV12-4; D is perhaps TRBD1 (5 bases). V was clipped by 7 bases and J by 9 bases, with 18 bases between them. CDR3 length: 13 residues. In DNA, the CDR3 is TGTGCCAGCACTTCTTCTCTCGGGACTAAAGCTTTCTTT. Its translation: CASTSSLGTKAFF.

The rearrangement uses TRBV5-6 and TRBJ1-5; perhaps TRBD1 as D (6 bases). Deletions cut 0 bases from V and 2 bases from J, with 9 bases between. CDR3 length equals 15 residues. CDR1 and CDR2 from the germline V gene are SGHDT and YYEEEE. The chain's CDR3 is CASSLGPGGNQPQHF. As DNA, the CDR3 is TGTGCCAGCAGCTTGGGGCCAGGGGGCAATCAGCCCCAGCATTTT.

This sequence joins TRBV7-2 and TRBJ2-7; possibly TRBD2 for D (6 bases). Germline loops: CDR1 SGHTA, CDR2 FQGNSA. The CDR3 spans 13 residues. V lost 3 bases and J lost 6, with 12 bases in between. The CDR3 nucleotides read TGTGCCAGCAGCTTTACGGTACTAGCCGAGCAGTACTTC. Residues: CASSFTVLAEQYF.

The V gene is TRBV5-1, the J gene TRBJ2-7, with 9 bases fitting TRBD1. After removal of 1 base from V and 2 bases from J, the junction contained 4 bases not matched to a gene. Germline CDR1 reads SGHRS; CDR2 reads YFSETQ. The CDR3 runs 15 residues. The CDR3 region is CASSLTGQGAYEQYF. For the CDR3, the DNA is TGCGCCAGCAGCTTGACGGGACAGGGTGCCTACGAGCAGTACTTC.

This CDR3 is CASRHNSYEQYF. The CDR3 DNA sequence: TGTGCCAGCAGGCACAACTCCTACGAGCAGTACTTC. The chain has TRBV27 and TRBJ2-7, with D hard to call. CDR1 is MNHEY, CDR2 SMNVEV, per germline (reference sequence). The CDR3 consists of 12 residues. V was shortened by 6 bases and J by 0 bases, with 6 bases between the two germline ends.

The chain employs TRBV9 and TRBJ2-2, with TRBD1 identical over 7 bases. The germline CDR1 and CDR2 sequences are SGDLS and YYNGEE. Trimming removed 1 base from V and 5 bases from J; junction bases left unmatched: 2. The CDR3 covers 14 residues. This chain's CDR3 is CASSVSGGTGELFF. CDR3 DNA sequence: TGTGCCAGCAGCGTATCAGGGGGAACCGGGGAGCTGTTTTTT.

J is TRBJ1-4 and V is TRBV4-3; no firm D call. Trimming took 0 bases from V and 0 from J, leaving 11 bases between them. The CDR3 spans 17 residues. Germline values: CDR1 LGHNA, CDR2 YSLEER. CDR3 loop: CASSQDWVEATNEKLFF. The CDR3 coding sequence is TGCGCCAGCAGCCAAGACTGGGTGGAAGCAACTAATGAAAAACTGTTTTTT.

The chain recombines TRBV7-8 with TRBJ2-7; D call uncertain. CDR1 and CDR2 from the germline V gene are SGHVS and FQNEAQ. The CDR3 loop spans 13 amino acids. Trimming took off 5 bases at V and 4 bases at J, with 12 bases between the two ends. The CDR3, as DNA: TGTGCCAGCAGCCTCCCCAGTGTGTACGAGCAGTACTTC. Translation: CASSLPSVYEQYF. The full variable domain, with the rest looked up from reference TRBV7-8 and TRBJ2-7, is GAGVSQSPRYKVAKRGQDVALRCDPISGHVSLFWYQQALGQGPEFLTYFQNEAQLDKSGLPSDRFFAERPEGSVSTLKIQRTQQEDSAVYLCASSLPSVYEQYFGPGTRLTVT.

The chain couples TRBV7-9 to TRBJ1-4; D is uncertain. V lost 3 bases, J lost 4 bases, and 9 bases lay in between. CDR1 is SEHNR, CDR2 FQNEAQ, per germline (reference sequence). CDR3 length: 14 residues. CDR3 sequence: CASSFRASNEKLFF. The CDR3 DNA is TGTGCCAGCAGCTTCCGGGCTAGTAATGAAAAACTGTTTTTT.

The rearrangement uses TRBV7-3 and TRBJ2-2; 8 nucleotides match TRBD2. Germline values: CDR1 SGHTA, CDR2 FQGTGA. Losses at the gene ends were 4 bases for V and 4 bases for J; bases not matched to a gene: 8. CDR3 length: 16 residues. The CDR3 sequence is CASSSGLAGGTGELFF. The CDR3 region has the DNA TGTGCCAGCAGCTCTGGACTAGCCGGGGGCACCGGGGAGCTGTTTTTT.